This passage covers 21 T cell receptor beta chains from one sample sequenced in a study of cytomegalovirus exposure and HLA in healthy donors. This table comes from immunoSEQ multiplex PCR, and its TCRdb copy is limited to in-frame clones, with some not included. The data hold roughly 120,000 clones, with around 86% observed a single time. The material sequenced was PBMCs. The source is a man aged 18 to 29 in good health and CMV-seronegative.

The genes are TRBV6-6 and TRBJ2-2, with 7 nucleotides matching TRBD1. Germline V lookup: CDR1 MNHNY, CDR2 SVGAGI (reference sequence). The CDR3 is made up of 15 amino acids. V gave up 2 bases and J gave up 6 bases; unmatched junction bases: 6. CDR3 loop: CASSYATGIAGELFF. CDR3 nucleotides: TGTGCCAGCAGTTACGCGACAGGGATCGCCGGGGAGCTGTTTTTT.

The chain couples TRBV4-1 to TRBJ2-4; a possible D gene is TRBD1 (5 bases). The germline V and J ends were trimmed by 1 base and 1 base, with 14 bases remaining between them. Germline lookup yields CDR1 MGHRA and CDR2 YSYEKL. This CDR3 region has 17 residues. The CDR3 loop reads CASSQGAGMGAKNIQYF. DNA of the CDR3: TGCGCCAGCAGCCAAGGGGCAGGGATGGGGGCCAAAAACATTCAGTACTTC.

The rearrangement links TRBV30 to TRBJ1-1; perhaps TRBD1 as D (5 bases). The ends were cut back, 0 bases at V and 0 bases at J, with 8 bases in the middle. The CDR3 is 14 amino acids. Germline V gene lookup returns CDR1 GTSNPN and CDR2 SVGIG (reference sequence). As DNA, the CDR3 is TGTGCCTGGAGTGTACAGGAGATGAACACTGAAGCTTTCTTT. This encodes CAWSVQEMNTEAFF.

The chain joins TRBV4-2 to TRBJ2-3; tentatively, D is TRBD2 (6 bases). Per germline, CDR1 LGHNA and CDR2 YNFKEQ. The CDR3 runs 15 residues. Between the trimmed V and J ends, which lost 1 base and 4 bases, there was a span of 12 bases. DNA of the CDR3: TGTGCCAGCAGCCAAGGTGGGGGAGGATCAGATACGCAGTATTTT. This encodes CASSQGGGGSDTQYF.

This chain joins TRBV13 and TRBJ2-7, with 7 nucleotides matching TRBD1. This CDR3 is 13 amino acids long. The germline V gene encodes CDR1 PRHDT and CDR2 FYEKMQ (reference sequence). V lost 5 bases and J lost 9; bases outside the gene matches: 10. The CDR3 spells CASSQNGQAVQYF. DNA for the CDR3: TGTGCCAGCAGCCAGAACGGACAGGCGGTGCAGTACTTC.

The gene calls are TRBV28 and TRBJ1-5, with 8 bases that match TRBD1. The CDR3 is made up of 17 amino acids. V was clipped by 2 bases and J by 6 bases; unmatched bases: 12. CDR1 and CDR2 from the germline V gene are MDHEN and SYDVKM. The chain's CDR3 is CASSLEYTGGMGQPQHF. The CDR3 bases are TGTGCCAGCAGTTTAGAATATACAGGGGGGATGGGTCAGCCCCAGCATTTT. Filled out from reference TRBV28 and TRBJ1-5, the complete variable domain reads DVKVTQSSRYLVKRTGEKVFLECVQDMDHENMFWYRQDPGLGLRLIYFSYDVKMKEKGDIPEGYSVSREKKERFSLILESASTNQTSMYLCASSLEYTGGMGQPQHFGDGTRLSIL.

The chain combines TRBV29-1 with TRBJ2-4, with a weak D call TRBD1 (6 bases). This CDR3 region has 13 residues. The V gene's germline CDR1 is SQVTM and CDR2 ANQGSEA. The V and J ends lost 7 bases and 3 bases respectively, with 13 bases between them. CDR3 DNA sequence: TGCAGCGGCGAACAGGGTGACAAAAACATTCAGTACTTC. Protein sequence: CSGEQGDKNIQYF.

The V and J genes are TRBV5-6 and TRBJ2-3; D remains ambiguous. The V gene lost 4 bases and the J gene lost 0 bases, with 12 bases spanning the gap. CDR1 SGHDT and CDR2 YYEEEE come from the germline V gene. The CDR3 runs 15 residues. CDR3 DNA: TGTGCCAGCAGCGAGGCAAGGCGGAGCACAGATACGCAGTATTTT. It encodes CASSEARRSTDTQYF.

The V call is TRBV19, the J call TRBJ1-1, with D maybe TRBD1 (5 bases). In germline, CDR1 is LNHDA, CDR2 SQIVND (reference sequence). The CDR3 sequence is 14 residues long. V lost 3 bases and J lost 4, with 12 bases in between. The CDR3 loop reads CASSIAWGVTEAFF. The DNA for the CDR3 is TGTGCCAGTAGTATCGCCTGGGGGGTCACTGAAGCTTTCTTT.

The chain carries TRBV5-6 and TRBJ1-4, with D possibly being TRBD1 (6 bases). Germline CDR1 reads SGHDT; CDR2 reads YYEEEE. The CDR3 runs to 16 residues. The germline V and J ends were trimmed by 4 bases and 4 bases, with 17 bases remaining between them. CDR3 coding DNA: TGTGCCAGCAGCGTACTACAGGGCCGGGGTAATGAAAAACTGTTTTTT. Residues: CASSVLQGRGNEKLFF. Complete variable domain (other parts from reference TRBV5-6 and TRBJ1-4): DAGVTQSPTHLIKTRGQQVTLRCSPKSGHDTVSWYQQALGQGPQFIFQYYEEEERQRGNFPDRFSGHQFPNYSSELNVNALLLGDSALYLCASSVLQGRGNEKLFFGSGTQLSVL.

The CDR3 here is CASSRDGGGAEAFF. Here the CDR3 DNA reads TGCGCCAGCAGTAGGGACGGGGGGGGAGCTGAAGCTTTCTTT. The chain combines TRBV5-1 with TRBJ1-1, with D perhaps TRBD1 (5 bases). Trimming cost V 5 bases and J 6 bases, with 17 bases left between them. CDR1 SGHRS and CDR2 YFSETQ come from the germline V gene. The CDR3 contains 14 residues.

This clone was detected once. The rearrangement uses TRBV27 and TRBJ1-1; no clear D gene. CDR1 and CDR2 (germline): MNHEY, SMNVEV (reference sequence). There are 13 residues in the CDR3. V was clipped by 6 bases and J by 0 bases, with 8 bases between them. CDR3 in DNA: TGTGCCAGCAGCGACTCAGTGAACACTGAAGCTTTCTTT. It is translated as CASSDSVNTEAFF.

In DNA form, the CDR3 reads TGTGCCAGCAGCTTGGGGGACAGGGGTTCCGATACGCAGTATTTT. It codes for CASSLGDRGSDTQYF. The chain has TRBV5-4 and TRBJ2-3; 10 positions match TRBD1. This CDR3 has 15 residues. Germline trimming cut 0 bases from V and 6 bases from J; bases unmatched to any gene: 4. Germline V gene sequence: CDR1 SGHNT, CDR2 YYREEE (reference sequence).

This clone was seen just once. V and J are TRBV9 and TRBJ1-1, with TRBD1 as a possible D gene (5 bases). The CDR3 length is 15 residues. Germline-derived CDR1 and CDR2 are SGDLS and YYNGEE. Trimming took off 0 bases at V and 3 bases at J, with 12 bases between the two ends. The CDR3 sequence: CASSVGGVSDTEAFF. The CDR3 nucleotides are TGTGCCAGCAGCGTAGGGGGCGTTAGTGACACTGAAGCTTTCTTT.

V gene TRBV7-9 combines with J gene TRBJ1-2; TRBD1 agrees at 7 bases. The CDR3 totals 13 residues. The germline V gene has CDR1 SEHNR and CDR2 FQNEAQ (reference sequence). The ends lost 0 bases at V and 8 bases at J; junction bases unmatched: 3. The CDR3: CASSLAGGNGYTF. In DNA, the CDR3 is TGTGCCAGCAGCTTAGCAGGGGGCAACGGCTACACCTTC.

The chain is built from TRBV23-1 and TRBJ1-2; weak D call: TRBD1 (6 bases). TRBV23-1 is reported as an ORF; its role is uncertain. With 8 bases removed from V and 1 base from J, the gap between germline ends came to 14 bases. The CDR3 has 14 amino acids. The CDR3 coding sequence is TGCGCCAGCGGCCGGGGGGGCCTTAACTATGGCTACACCTTC. Translated: CASGRGGLNYGYTF.

The rearrangement uses TRBV5-1 and TRBJ2-7; D not certain. Germline V gene lookup returns CDR1 SGHRS and CDR2 YFSETQ. Trimming took off 0 bases at V and 3 bases at J, with 19 bases between the two ends. This CDR3 contains 17 residues. The CDR3 spells CASSLGSRPTQRYEQYF. CDR3 coding DNA: TGCGCCAGCAGCTTGGGGTCACGACCCACCCAGCGCTACGAGCAGTACTTC.

This chain connects TRBV7-2 to TRBJ2-7; 10 positions match TRBD1. V lost 3 bases to trimming and J lost 4 bases; unmatched junction nucleotides: 6. The germline V gene encodes CDR1 SGHTA and CDR2 FQGNSA. The CDR3 consists of 15 residues. CDR3 DNA sequence: TGTGCCAGCAGCTTTTCCGGACAGGGGGTATACGAGCAGTACTTC. Amino acids: CASSFSGQGVYEQYF.

This chain uses TRBV10-1 with TRBJ2-1; 10 bases map to TRBD2. J lost 8 bases, V lost 3 bases, and 10 bases had no gene match. The CDR3 is 16 residues long. Germline-derived CDR1 and CDR2 are WNHNN and SYGVQD (reference sequence). The CDR3 nucleotides are TGCGCCAGCAGTGACTTTAGCGGGAGGCCTGTGGATGAGCAGTTCTTC. Amino acids: CASSDFSGRPVDEQFF.

The V and J genes are TRBV2 and TRBJ2-5; 10 bases line up with TRBD1. This CDR3 contains 14 residues. V shed 5 bases and J 3 bases; nucleotides not matched to a gene: 3. Looked up from germline, CDR1 is SNHLY and CDR2 is FYNNEI. The CDR3 spells CASSRDRGKETQYF. Here the CDR3 DNA reads TGTGCCAGCAGTCGGGACAGGGGAAAAGAGACCCAGTACTTC.

This clone has a handful of counts. This chain joins TRBV4-2 and TRBJ1-2; TRBD1 is a possible D gene (5 bases). V was cut by 0 bases and J by 3 bases, with 14 bases left in between. CDR1 LGHNA and CDR2 YNFKEQ come from the germline V gene. The CDR3 spans 16 residues. Here the CDR3 DNA reads TGTGCCAGCAGCCAAGATGTGAGCAGGGCAGACTATGGCTACACCTTC. Its translation: CASSQDVSRADYGYTF.